Listed below are T cell receptor beta chains from one sample, sequenced in a study of T cell responses to AZD1222 COVID-19 vaccine. Libraries were prepared by immunoSEQ multiplex PCR; TCRdb keeps only in-frame clonotypes and omits some of them. The sample records 200,000 or so clones, roughly 92% being singletons. Material: peripheral blood, obtained on day 0 of AZD1222 vaccination. These receptors all come from an adult in good health. Each CDR3 is given with its conserved first and last residue. D genes are given only for firm matches. Expanded clones are given a class, and other clones once, few, many or no size at all.

d_gene: .
j_gene: TRBJ1-1
abundance: .
v_gene: TRBV19
CDR3aa: CASSIGGSNTEAFF
CDR3nt: TGTGCCAGTAGTATAGGCGGATCGAACACTGAAGCTTTCTTT

d_gene: .
j_gene: TRBJ2-2
abundance: .
v_gene: TRBV3-1/TRBV3-2
CDR3aa: CASSFAGELFF
CDR3nt: TGTGCCAGCAGCTTCGCCGGGGAGCTGTTTTTT

d_gene: .
j_gene: TRBJ1-4
abundance: few
v_gene: TRBV10-3
CDR3aa: CAISESIMHPPTNEKLFF
CDR3nt: TGTGCCATCAGTGAGTCGATTATGCACCCTCCAACTAATGAAAAACTGTTTTTT

d_gene: .
j_gene: TRBJ1-1
abundance: .
v_gene: TRBV4-2
CDR3aa: CASSQDHGTEAFF
CDR3nt: TGTGCCAGCAGCCAAGATCACGGGACTGAAGCTTTCTTT

d_gene: .
j_gene: TRBJ1-2
abundance: .
v_gene: TRBV29-1
CDR3aa: CSVDLVGPGYGYTF
CDR3nt: TGCAGCGTTGACTTGGTGGGACCGGGCTATGGCTACACCTTC

d_gene: TRBD2
j_gene: TRBJ2-3
abundance: .
v_gene: TRBV29-1
CDR3aa: CSVAGLAGARTDTQYF
CDR3nt: TGCAGCGTAGCGGGACTAGCGGGAGCTCGGACAGATACGCAGTATTTT

d_gene: .
j_gene: TRBJ2-3
abundance: .
v_gene: TRBV4-1
CDR3aa: CASSQEGRITDTQYF
CDR3nt: TGCGCCAGCAGCCAAGAAGGACGGATCACAGATACGCAGTATTTT

d_gene: .
j_gene: TRBJ2-3
abundance: .
v_gene: TRBV5-6
CDR3aa: CASSKQVFTDTQYF
CDR3nt: TGTGCCAGCAGCAAACAGGTGTTCACAGATACGCAGTATTTT

d_gene: TRBD2
j_gene: TRBJ2-5
abundance: .
v_gene: TRBV3-1/TRBV3-2
CDR3aa: CASSQLGLEWRETQYF
CDR3nt: TGTGCCAGCAGCCAACTCGGACTAGAGTGGCGAGAGACCCAGTACTTC

d_gene: .
j_gene: TRBJ1-1
abundance: once
v_gene: TRBV5-1
CDR3aa: CASSWGTGNTEAFF
CDR3nt: TGCGCCAGCAGCTGGGGTACAGGAAACACTGAAGCTTTCTTT

d_gene: TRBD1
j_gene: TRBJ1-4
abundance: .
v_gene: TRBV7-2
CDR3aa: CASSFPGTGDEKLFF
CDR3nt: TGTGCCAGCAGCTTCCCCGGGACAGGTGATGAAAAACTGTTTTTT

d_gene: .
j_gene: TRBJ2-1
abundance: .
v_gene: TRBV23-1
CDR3aa: CASSHTTRGFSYNEQFF
CDR3nt: TGCGCCAGCAGTCACACCACCCGGGGTTTCTCCTACAATGAGCAGTTCTTC

d_gene: .
j_gene: TRBJ2-1
abundance: .
v_gene: TRBV10-3
CDR3aa: CAIRRGGPDEQFF
CDR3nt: TGTGCCATCAGGCGCGGGGGCCCAGATGAGCAGTTCTTC

d_gene: .
j_gene: TRBJ2-5
abundance: .
v_gene: TRBV3-1/TRBV3-2
CDR3aa: CASSPRSANRVLETQYF
CDR3nt: TGTGCCAGCAGCCCCCGCTCGGCCAACAGGGTTTTGGAGACCCAGTACTTC

d_gene: .
j_gene: TRBJ1-1
abundance: once
v_gene: TRBV15
CDR3aa: CATSTLGGGVSVAFF
CDR3nt: TGTGCCACCAGCACCCTAGGGGGGGGTGTTTCCGTAGCTTTCTTT

d_gene: .
j_gene: TRBJ1-5
abundance: .
v_gene: TRBV3-1/TRBV3-2
CDR3aa: CASSQDRPFSNQPQHF
CDR3nt: TGTGCCAGCAGCCAAGATCGACCTTTTAGCAATCAGCCCCAGCATTTT

d_gene: TRBD2
j_gene: TRBJ2-1
abundance: .
v_gene: TRBV19
CDR3aa: CASSISGAGGHNEQFF
CDR3nt: TGTGCCAGTAGTATTTCAGGAGCGGGGGGGCACAATGAGCAGTTCTTC

d_gene: .
j_gene: TRBJ2-1
abundance: .
v_gene: TRBV18
CDR3aa: CASSPPGLVSFNEQFF
CDR3nt: TGTGCCAGCTCACCACCGGGCTTAGTTTCGTTCAATGAGCAGTTCTTC

d_gene: TRBD2
j_gene: TRBJ2-5
abundance: .
v_gene: TRBV7-2
CDR3aa: CASSFRTSGGRYQETQYF
CDR3nt: TGTGCCAGCAGCTTTCGAACTAGCGGGGGGAGGTACCAAGAGACCCAGTACTTC

d_gene: .
j_gene: TRBJ2-5
abundance: .
v_gene: TRBV14
CDR3aa: CASSQDREGQYQETQYF
CDR3nt: TGTGCCAGCAGCCAAGATAGGGAGGGACAGTACCAAGAGACCCAGTACTTC

d_gene: .
j_gene: TRBJ1-1
abundance: .
v_gene: TRBV2
CDR3aa: CASGGHSKRGMNTEAFF
CDR3nt: TGTGCCAGCGGGGGACATTCGAAAAGAGGGATGAACACTGAAGCTTTCTTT

d_gene: .
j_gene: TRBJ2-1
abundance: once
v_gene: TRBV19
CDR3aa: CASSPRDLSSYNEQFF
CDR3nt: TGTGCCAGTAGTCCCCGGGACCTAAGCTCCTACAATGAGCAGTTCTTC

d_gene: .
j_gene: TRBJ1-2
abundance: .
v_gene: TRBV6-5
CDR3aa: CASSYFGVNYGYTF
CDR3nt: TGTGCCAGCAGTTACTTCGGCGTAAACTATGGCTACACCTTC